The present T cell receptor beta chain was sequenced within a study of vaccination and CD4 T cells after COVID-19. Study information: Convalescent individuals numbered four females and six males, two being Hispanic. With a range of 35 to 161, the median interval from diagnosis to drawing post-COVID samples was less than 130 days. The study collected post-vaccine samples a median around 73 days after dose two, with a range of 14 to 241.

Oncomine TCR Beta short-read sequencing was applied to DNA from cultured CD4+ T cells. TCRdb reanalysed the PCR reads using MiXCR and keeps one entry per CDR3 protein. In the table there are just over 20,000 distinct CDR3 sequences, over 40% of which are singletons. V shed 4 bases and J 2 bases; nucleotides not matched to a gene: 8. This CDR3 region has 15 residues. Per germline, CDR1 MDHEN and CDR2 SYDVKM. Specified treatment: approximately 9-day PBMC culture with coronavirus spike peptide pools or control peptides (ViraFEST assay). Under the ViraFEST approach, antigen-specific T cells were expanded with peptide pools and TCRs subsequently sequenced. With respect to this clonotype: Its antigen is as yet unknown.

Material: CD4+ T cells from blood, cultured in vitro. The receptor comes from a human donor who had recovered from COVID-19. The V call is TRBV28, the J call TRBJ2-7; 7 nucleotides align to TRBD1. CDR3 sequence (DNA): TGTGCCAGCAGTTCCCACGCCGGGACAGCCTACGAGCAGTACTTC. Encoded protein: CASSSHAGTAYEQYF.